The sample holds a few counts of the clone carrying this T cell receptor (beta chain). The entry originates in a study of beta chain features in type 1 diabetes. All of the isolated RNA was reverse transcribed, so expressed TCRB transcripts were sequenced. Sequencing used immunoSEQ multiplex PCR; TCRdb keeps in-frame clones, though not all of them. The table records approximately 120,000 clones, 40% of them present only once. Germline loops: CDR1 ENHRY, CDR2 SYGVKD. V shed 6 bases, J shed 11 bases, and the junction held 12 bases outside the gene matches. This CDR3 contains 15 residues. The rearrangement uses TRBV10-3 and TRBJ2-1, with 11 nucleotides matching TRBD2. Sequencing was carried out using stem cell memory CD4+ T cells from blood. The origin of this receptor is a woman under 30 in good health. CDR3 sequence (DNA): TGTGCCATCAGCGCACTAGCGGGAGTCGTAGAAAAGCAGTTCTTC. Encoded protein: CAISALAGVVEKQFF.